This T cell receptor (beta chain) comes out of a study of metastatic and nonmetastatic thyroid tumors. The wider study: The authors compared repertoires across blood and tumor or nodule tissue from malignant and benign thyroid patients.

Study-level points and caveats: In blood and tumor, TCR beta diversity was reportedly significantly higher in malignant thyroid tumors than in benign nodules.

With MiXCR, TCRdb called clones anew from the PCR reads. This sample has roughly 63,000 clones, with 15% to 20% found just once. The CDR3 loop spans 13 amino acids. Germline V CDR1 and CDR2: MNHNS, SASEGT. With 3 bases removed from V and 5 bases from J, the gap between germline ends came to 10 bases. All patients reached thyroid surgery having received no treatment beforehand. The table lists this clone with many counts. Its target is not known. The TCR comes from a male donor with papillary thyroid cancer or a benign thyroid nodule (not recorded which). Some clones in this sample may be carry-over from other donors' samples. The sample was blood. The chain links TRBV6-1 to TRBJ1-1; D perhaps matches TRBD1 (6 bases). CDR3 coding DNA: TGTGCCAGCAGTGAGAGGCAGGGGACTGAAGCTTTCTTT. This translates into CASSERQGTEAFF.